This T cell receptor (beta chain) derives from a study of human T cells and chemical hapten exposure. Study observations and caveats: Donors had alopecia, so their immune response may differ from healthy people's. Significantly more large CDR3 similarity clusters were formed by expanded TCRs than by controls.

This clonotype was seen a few times. The antigen is not known. Source study methods: A per-sample median of around 91,000 TCRs was observed, with counts ranging from about 20,000 to 750,000. TCRdb re-analysed the RACE reads in MiXCR, keeping a single row per CDR3 protein. The V and J calls reflect TCRdb's pipeline rather than the authors' work. This sample yields 45,000 to 60,000 distinct CDR3 sequences, of which under 15% are seen a single time; roughly 2.3% belongs to the top ten. Time point indicated: patch test 3, about 24 weeks after DPC sensitization. Described treatment: therapeutic diphenylcyclopropenone sensitization with weekly scalp DPC. The germline V gene has CDR1 MGHRA and CDR2 YSYEKL. The CDR3 totals 16 residues. Trimming took 1 base from V and 0 from J, leaving 10 bases between them.

Sequences were derived from whole blood, sampled in connection with sensitization to the hapten diphenylcyclopropenone (DPC). This sequence originates from a man younger than 40 with alopecia areata. Some clones in this sample may be carry-over from other donors' samples. V is TRBV4-1 and J is TRBJ1-5; D gene uncertain. The CDR3 nucleotides read TGCGCCAGCAGCCAAGTCGGTGGATATAGCAATCAGCCCCAGCATTTT. As protein: CASSQVGGYSNQPQHF.